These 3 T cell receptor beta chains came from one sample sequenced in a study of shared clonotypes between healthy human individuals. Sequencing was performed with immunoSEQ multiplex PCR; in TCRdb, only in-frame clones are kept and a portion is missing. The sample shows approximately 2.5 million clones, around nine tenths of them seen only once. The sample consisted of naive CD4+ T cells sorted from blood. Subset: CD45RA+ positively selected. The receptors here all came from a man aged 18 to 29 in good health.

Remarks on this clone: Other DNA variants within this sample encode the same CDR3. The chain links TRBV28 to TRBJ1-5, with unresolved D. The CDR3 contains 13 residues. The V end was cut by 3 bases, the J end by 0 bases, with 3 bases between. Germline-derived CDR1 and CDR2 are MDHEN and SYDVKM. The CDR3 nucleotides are TGTGCCAGCAGTTTTAGTAGCAATCAGCCCCAGCATTTT. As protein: CASSFSSNQPQHF.

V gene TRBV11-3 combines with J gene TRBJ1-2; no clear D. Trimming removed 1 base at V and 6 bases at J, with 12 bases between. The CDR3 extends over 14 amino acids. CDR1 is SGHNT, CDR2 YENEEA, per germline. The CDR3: CASSLVSTIDGYTF. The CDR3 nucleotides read TGTGCCAGCAGCTTAGTATCGACGATTGATGGCTACACCTTC.

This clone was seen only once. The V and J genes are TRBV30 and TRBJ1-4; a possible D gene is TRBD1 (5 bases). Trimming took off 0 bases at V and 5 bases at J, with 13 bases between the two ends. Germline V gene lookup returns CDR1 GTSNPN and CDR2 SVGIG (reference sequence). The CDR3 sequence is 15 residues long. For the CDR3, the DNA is TGTGCCTGGAGTGTATTTGGGACCTTGAATGAAAAACTGTTTTTT. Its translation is CAWSVFGTLNEKLFF.